This TCR beta chain was sequenced during a study of T cells in Graves' hyperthyroidism and ophthalmopathy. The CDR3 contains 13 residues. The germline V and J ends were trimmed by 6 bases and 3 bases, with 11 bases remaining between them. Germline-derived CDR1 and CDR2 are SGHTA and FQGNSA. The TCR beta CDR3 regions underwent amplification using RNA transcripts as the source. First-round RT-PCR targeting the TCR CDR3 was performed with the HTBI primer set. TCRdb reanalysed the multiplex PCR reads using MiXCR and keeps one entry per CDR3 protein. This table holds 530,000 or so distinct CDR3 sequences, roughly 50% found once.

V usage is TRBV7-2 and J usage is TRBJ1-1; maybe TRBD1 (5 bases). What was sequenced was peripheral blood or thyroid tissue (not recorded which). This TCR came from a woman aged 18-29 years with Graves' hyperthyroidism. For the CDR3, the DNA is TGTGCCAGCAGGTATGCCAGGGACACTGAAGCTTTCTTT. Translated: CASRYARDTEAFF.